One and the same sample provided the 21 T cell receptor beta chains below, sequenced in a study of somatic mutations in cytotoxic T cells in rheumatoid arthritis. Measured with immunoSEQ multiplex PCR; TCRdb has only the in-frame clones, and not every one. The sample includes under 25,000 clones, around 85% seen only once; the top ten take under 8%. Sequencing was done on a sample of CD8+ T cells sorted from blood. These receptors originate from a woman in her 40s with rheumatoid arthritis.

This chain links TRBV12-5 with TRBJ2-3; 9 bases are a match to TRBD2. The CDR3 extends over 17 amino acids. Germline values: CDR1 LGHNT, CDR2 FRNRAP. V lost 4 bases and J lost 0; bases outside the gene matches: 8. CDR3 protein: CASGWTEREDSTDTQYF. The CDR3, as DNA: TGTGCTAGTGGTTGGACGGAGCGGGAGGATAGCACAGATACGCAGTATTTT.

The CDR3 region has the DNA TGTGCCAACAGATTGGGACTAGCGGGAGTGAGCACAGATACGCAGTATTTT. It is translated as CANRLGLAGVSTDTQYF. The chain recombines TRBV14 with TRBJ2-3; TRBD2 matches at 14 bases. The CDR3 covers 17 residues. The junction had 9 bases not matched to a gene; V was cut back by 10 bases and J by 0 bases. Germline CDR1 reads SGHDN; CDR2 reads FVKESK.

The chain has TRBV7-3 and TRBJ1-1, with D unclear. This CDR3 has 14 residues. V gave up 2 bases and J gave up 0 bases, with 7 bases separating them. The germline CDR1 and CDR2 sequences are SGHTA and FQGTGA. Here the CDR3 DNA reads TGTGCCAGCAGCTTAGGAGAATTGAACACTGAAGCTTTCTTT. Translating gives CASSLGELNTEAFF.

The chain employs TRBV6-1 and TRBJ1-1; D is undetermined. Trimming took 5 bases from V and 1 from J, leaving 8 bases between them. The CDR3 loop spans 13 amino acids. The germline V gene has CDR1 MNHNS and CDR2 SASEGT. CDR3 nucleotide sequence: TGTGCCAGCAGTAAAGGAGAGAACACTGAAGCTTTCTTT. This translates into CASSKGENTEAFF.

This clone was picked up a small number of times. V is TRBV10-3 and J is TRBJ1-2; TRBD1 might be the D (5 bases). Trimming shortened V by 8 bases and J by 8 bases, and 15 bases separated the two germline ends. The length of the CDR3 is 12 residues. The germline V gene has CDR1 ENHRY and CDR2 SYGVKD. The CDR3 nucleotides are TGTGCCATCGGTGGGGCAGGCCGCGGCTACACCTTC. Translation gives CAIGGAGRGYTF.

V gene TRBV4-1 combines with J gene TRBJ2-5; TRBD2 agrees at 10 bases. Gene TRBJ2-7 matches the end of the DNA better, so the J call may be wrong. Germline values: CDR1 MGHRA, CDR2 YSYEKL. This CDR3 is built from 14 residues. CDR3 in amino acids: CASSRTSGLYEQYF. CDR3 coding DNA: TGCGCCAGCAGCCGGACTAGCGGACTTTACGAGCAGTACTTC.

This chain connects TRBV9 to TRBJ2-2; 8 bases map to TRBD1. The germline V gene has CDR1 SGDLS and CDR2 YYNGEE. This CDR3 region has 14 residues. The trim removed 2 bases at V and 3 bases at J, leaving 0 bases unmatched. The CDR3 here is CASSVTGDTGELFF. The CDR3 nucleotides are TGTGCCAGCAGCGTGACAGGGGACACCGGGGAGCTGTTTTTT.

The sample holds one count of this clone. The V call is TRBV7-3, the J call TRBJ2-1, with D maybe TRBD1 (6 bases). There are 15 residues in the CDR3. The V and J ends lost 2 bases and 6 bases respectively, with 14 bases between them. The germline gives CDR1 SGHTA, CDR2 FQGTGA. The CDR3 sequence is CASSLAPTQGNEQFF. DNA of the CDR3: TGTGCCAGCAGCTTAGCCCCCACACAGGGCAATGAGCAGTTCTTC.

The J gene is TRBJ2-7, the V gene TRBV4-1; D remains ambiguous. Trimming took off 0 bases at V and 0 bases at J, with 9 bases between the two ends. CDR3 length: 15 residues. Germline CDR1 MGHRA, CDR2 YSYEKL. The CDR3, as DNA: TGCGCCAGCAGCCAAGAGTTAACAGTCTCCTACGAGCAGTACTTC. Its protein is CASSQELTVSYEQYF.

This clone was seen just once. The chain employs TRBV13 and TRBJ2-1, with D possibly TRBD2 on 6 matching bases. This CDR3 has 14 residues. Germline CDR1 reads PRHDT; CDR2 reads FYEKMQ (reference sequence). V was clipped by 5 bases and J by 7 bases, with 15 bases between them. CDR3 DNA: TGTGCCAGCAGCGCTCCCAAGACTAGGAATGAGCAGTTCTTC. It translates to CASSAPKTRNEQFF.

The chain combines TRBV10-3 with TRBJ2-3; the match to TRBD2 covers 10 bases. V was pared by 4 bases and J by 2 bases, with 6 bases of the junction left unmatched. Germline V gene data show CDR1 as ENHRY and CDR2 as SYGVKD. The CDR3 is 16 residues long. CDR3 in DNA: TGTGCCATCAGTGGGACTAGCGGCACCTTCACAGATACGCAGTATTTT. Its protein is CAISGTSGTFTDTQYF.

This sequence joins TRBV10-3 and TRBJ2-7; D is undetermined. V gave up 2 bases and J gave up 0 bases, with 14 bases separating them. This CDR3 contains 16 residues. Germline V lookup: CDR1 ENHRY, CDR2 SYGVKD. The CDR3 spells CAISEESTPSSYEQYF. In DNA, the CDR3 is TGTGCCATCAGTGAGGAATCCACTCCAAGCTCCTACGAGCAGTACTTC.

This clone has a handful of counts. The J gene is TRBJ1-1, the V gene TRBV4-1; weak D call: TRBD1 (6 bases). Per germline, CDR1 MGHRA and CDR2 YSYEKL. V gave up 6 bases and J gave up 7 bases, with 15 bases separating them. This CDR3 spans 13 amino acids. Here the CDR3 reads CASSRIGQYEAFF. CDR3 bases: TGCGCCAGCAGTCGCATTGGACAGTATGAAGCTTTCTTT.

The chain joins TRBV13 to TRBJ2-3; 13 bases align to TRBD2. V lost 4 bases and J lost 0; bases outside the gene matches: 16. The length of the CDR3 is 21 residues. Germline-derived CDR1 and CDR2 are PRHDT and FYEKMQ (reference sequence). In DNA form, the CDR3 reads TGTGCCAGCAGCTCCACCGATGTTGGACTAGCGGGAGTGTCAAGCACAGATACGCAGTATTTT. It translates to CASSSTDVGLAGVSSTDTQYF.

This rearrangement joins TRBV19 to TRBJ2-5, with 13 bases that match TRBD2. Trimming cost V 5 bases and J 4 bases; bases outside gene matches: 13. CDR3 length: 18 amino acids. The germline gives CDR1 LNHDA, CDR2 SQIVND (reference sequence). The CDR3 spells CASSVGLAGVSFPETQYF. CDR3 DNA: TGTGCCAGTAGTGTAGGACTAGCGGGAGTTTCGTTTCCAGAGACCCAGTACTTC.

This rearrangement joins TRBV9 to TRBJ1-2, with D unresolved. The germline V gene has CDR1 SGDLS and CDR2 YYNGEE. This CDR3 comprises 15 residues. V lost 4 bases to trimming and J lost 3 bases, with 16 bases between them. CDR3 nucleotides: TGTGCCAGCAGCTCGGACCGGGAGGGCCACTATGGCTACACCTTC. This gives the protein CASSSDREGHYGYTF.

The rearrangement joins TRBV6-6 to TRBJ1-1, with D possibly matching TRBD1 (6 bases). The germline V gene encodes CDR1 MNHNY and CDR2 SVGAGI (reference sequence). The CDR3 runs to 14 residues. The ends were cut back, 7 bases at V and 0 bases at J, with 12 bases in the middle. CDR3 DNA: TGTGCCAGCACCTCGGACAGACTGAACACTGAAGCTTTCTTT. Translating it yields CASTSDRLNTEAFF.

The J gene is TRBJ1-4, the V gene TRBV5-1; 7 bases agree with TRBD1. CDR1 and CDR2 (germline): SGHRS, YFSETQ. This CDR3 has 12 residues. Trimming cost V 4 bases and J 7 bases; bases outside gene matches: 1. The CDR3, as DNA: TGCGCCAGCAGCGGGGACAGTGAAAAACTGTTTTTT. As protein: CASSGDSEKLFF.

The chain uses TRBV5-1 and TRBJ2-7, with D possibly being TRBD1 (6 bases). This CDR3 spans 15 amino acids. Germline assignment: CDR1 SGHRS and CDR2 YFSETQ. V lost 0 bases to trimming and J lost 3 bases, with 13 bases between them. This CDR3 is CASSLVQGMVYEQYF. DNA of the CDR3: TGCGCCAGCAGCTTGGTACAGGGCATGGTCTACGAGCAGTACTTC.

V gene TRBV5-4 combines with J gene TRBJ1-2; 8 bases match TRBD1. This CDR3 spans 16 amino acids. Trimming took 4 bases from V and 4 from J; bases not matched to a gene: 12. The germline gives CDR1 SGHNT, CDR2 YYREEE (reference sequence). Here the CDR3 DNA reads TGTGCCAGCAGCACTACTCCGGGACAGGTCTTCTATGGCTACACCTTC. This gives the protein CASSTTPGQVFYGYTF.

V and J are TRBV7-9 and TRBJ1-1; no clear D gene. This CDR3 comprises 13 residues. Trimming stripped 3 bases from V and 3 bases from J, with 8 bases between. CDR1 is SEHNR, CDR2 FQNEAQ, per germline (reference sequence). CDR3 region: CASSFPRDTEAFF. The CDR3 DNA reads as TGTGCCAGCAGCTTCCCGAGGGACACTGAAGCTTTCTTT. Complete variable domain (other parts from reference TRBV7-9 and TRBJ1-1): DTGVSQNPRHKITKRGQNVTFRCDPISEHNRLYWYRQTLGQGPEFLTYFQNEAQLEKSRLLSDRFSAERPKGSFSTLEIQRTEQGDSAMYLCASSFPRDTEAFFGQGTRLTVV.